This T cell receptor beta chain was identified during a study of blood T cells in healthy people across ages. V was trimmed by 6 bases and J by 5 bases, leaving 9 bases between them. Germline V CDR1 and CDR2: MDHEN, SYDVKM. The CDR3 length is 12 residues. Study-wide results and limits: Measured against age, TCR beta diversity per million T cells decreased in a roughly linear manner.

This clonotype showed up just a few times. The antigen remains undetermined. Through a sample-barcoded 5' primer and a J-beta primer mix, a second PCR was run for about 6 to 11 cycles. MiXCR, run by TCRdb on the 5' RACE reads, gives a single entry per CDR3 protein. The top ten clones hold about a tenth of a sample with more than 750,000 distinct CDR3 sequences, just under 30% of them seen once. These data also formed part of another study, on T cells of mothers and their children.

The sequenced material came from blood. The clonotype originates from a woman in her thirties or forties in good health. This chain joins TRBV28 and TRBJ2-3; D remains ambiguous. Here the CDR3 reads CASRPTGDTQYF. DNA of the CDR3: TGTGCCAGCAGGCCGACTGGAGATACGCAGTATTTT. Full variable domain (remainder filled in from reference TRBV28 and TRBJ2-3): DVKVTQSSRYLVKRTGEKVFLECVQDMDHENMFWYRQDPGLGLRLIYFSYDVKMKEKGDIPEGYSVSREKKERFSLILESASTNQTSMYLCASRPTGDTQYFGPGTRLTVL.